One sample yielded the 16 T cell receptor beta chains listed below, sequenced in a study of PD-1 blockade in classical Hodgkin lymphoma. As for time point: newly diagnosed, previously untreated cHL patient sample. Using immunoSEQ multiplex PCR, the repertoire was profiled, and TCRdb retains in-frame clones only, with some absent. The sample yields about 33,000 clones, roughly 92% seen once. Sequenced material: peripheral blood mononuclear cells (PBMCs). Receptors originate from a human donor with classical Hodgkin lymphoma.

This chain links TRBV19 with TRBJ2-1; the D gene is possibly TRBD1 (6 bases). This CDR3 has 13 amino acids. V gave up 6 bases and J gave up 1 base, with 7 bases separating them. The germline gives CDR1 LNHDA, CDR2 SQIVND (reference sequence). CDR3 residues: CASRRGSYNEQFF. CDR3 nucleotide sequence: TGTGCCAGTAGGAGGGGGTCCTACAATGAGCAGTTCTTC.

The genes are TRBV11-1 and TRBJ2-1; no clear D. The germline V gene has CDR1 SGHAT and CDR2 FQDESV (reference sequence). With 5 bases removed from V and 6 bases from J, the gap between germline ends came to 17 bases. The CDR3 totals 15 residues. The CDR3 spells CASSRGPAKGNEQFF. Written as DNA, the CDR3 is TGTGCCAGCAGCCGCGGCCCAGCAAAGGGCAATGAGCAGTTCTTC.

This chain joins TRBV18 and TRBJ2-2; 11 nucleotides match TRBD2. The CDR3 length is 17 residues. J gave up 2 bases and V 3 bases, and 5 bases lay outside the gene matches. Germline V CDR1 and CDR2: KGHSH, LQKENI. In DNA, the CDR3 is TGTGCCAGCTCACCTTGGGGACTAGCGGCCAACACCGGGGAGCTGTTTTTT. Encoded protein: CASSPWGLAANTGELFF.

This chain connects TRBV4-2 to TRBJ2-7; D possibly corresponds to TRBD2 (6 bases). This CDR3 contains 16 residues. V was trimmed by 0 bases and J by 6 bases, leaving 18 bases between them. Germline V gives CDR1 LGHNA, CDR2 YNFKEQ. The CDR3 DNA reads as TGTGCCAGCAGCCAAGAAACGGGAGCTTACGTCGGCGAGCAGTACTTC. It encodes CASSQETGAYVGEQYF.

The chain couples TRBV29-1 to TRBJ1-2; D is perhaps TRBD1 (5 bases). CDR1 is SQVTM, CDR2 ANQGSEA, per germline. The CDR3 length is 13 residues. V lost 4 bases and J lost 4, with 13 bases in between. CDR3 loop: CSVVGRAPYGYTF. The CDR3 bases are TGCAGCGTTGTGGGCAGGGCCCCCTATGGCTACACCTTC.

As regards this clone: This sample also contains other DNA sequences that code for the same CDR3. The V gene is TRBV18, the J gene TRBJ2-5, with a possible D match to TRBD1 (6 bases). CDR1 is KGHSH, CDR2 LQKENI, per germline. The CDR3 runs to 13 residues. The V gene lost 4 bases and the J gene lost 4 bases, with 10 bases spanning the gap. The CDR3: CASSLQGRETQYF. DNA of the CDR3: TGTGCCAGCTCACTACAGGGTCGAGAGACCCAGTACTTC.

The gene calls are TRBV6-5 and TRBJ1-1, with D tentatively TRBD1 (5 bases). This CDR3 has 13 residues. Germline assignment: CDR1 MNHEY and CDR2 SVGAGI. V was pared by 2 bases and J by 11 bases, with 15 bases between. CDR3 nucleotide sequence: TGTGCCAGCAGTTACGATGCAGGGAGACGGGCTTTCTTT. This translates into CASSYDAGRRAFF.

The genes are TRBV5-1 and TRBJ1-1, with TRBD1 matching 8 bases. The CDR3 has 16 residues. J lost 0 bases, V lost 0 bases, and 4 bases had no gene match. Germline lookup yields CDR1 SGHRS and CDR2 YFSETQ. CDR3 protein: CASSLGGQVLNTEAFF. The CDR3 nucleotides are TGCGCCAGCAGCTTGGGGGGACAGGTCCTGAACACTGAAGCTTTCTTT.

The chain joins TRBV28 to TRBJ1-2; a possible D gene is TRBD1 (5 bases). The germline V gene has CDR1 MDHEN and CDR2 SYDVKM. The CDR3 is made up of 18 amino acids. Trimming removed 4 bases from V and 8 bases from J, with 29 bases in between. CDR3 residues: CASSYAGPVAALLIGYTF. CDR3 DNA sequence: TGTGCCAGCAGTTATGCGGGGCCGGTGGCAGCACTCCTCATCGGCTACACCTTC.

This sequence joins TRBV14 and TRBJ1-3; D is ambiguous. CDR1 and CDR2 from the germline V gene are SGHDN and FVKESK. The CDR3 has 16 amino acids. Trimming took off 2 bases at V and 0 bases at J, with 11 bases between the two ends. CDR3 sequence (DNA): TGTGCCAGCAGCCAATTCGAACGGGGCTCTGGAAACACCATATATTTT. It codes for CASSQFERGSGNTIYF.

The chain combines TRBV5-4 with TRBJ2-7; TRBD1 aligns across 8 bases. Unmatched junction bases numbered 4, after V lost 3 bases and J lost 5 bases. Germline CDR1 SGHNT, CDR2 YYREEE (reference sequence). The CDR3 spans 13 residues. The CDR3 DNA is TGTGCCAGCAGCTCTGGGACAGGCCACGAGCAGTACTTC. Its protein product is CASSSGTGHEQYF. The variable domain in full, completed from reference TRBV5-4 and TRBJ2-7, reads ETGVTQSPTHLIKTRGQQVTLRCSSQSGHNTVSWYQQALGQGPQFIFQYYREEENGRGNFPPRFSGLQFPNYSSELNVNALELDDSALYLCASSSGTGHEQYFGPGTRLTVT.

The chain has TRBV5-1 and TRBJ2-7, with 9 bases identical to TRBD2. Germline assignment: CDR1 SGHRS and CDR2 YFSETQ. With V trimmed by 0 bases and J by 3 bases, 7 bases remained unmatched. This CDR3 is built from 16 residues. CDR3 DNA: TGCGCCAGCAGCTTGGGGCCCTTAGCGGGAGACTACGAGCAGTACTTC. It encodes CASSLGPLAGDYEQYF.

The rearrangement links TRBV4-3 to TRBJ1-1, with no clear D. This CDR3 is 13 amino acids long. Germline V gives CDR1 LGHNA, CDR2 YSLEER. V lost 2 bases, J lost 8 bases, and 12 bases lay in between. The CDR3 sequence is CASSQLPGLEAFF. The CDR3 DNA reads TGCGCCAGCAGCCAACTCCCTGGACTCGAAGCTTTCTTT.

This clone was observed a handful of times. CDR3 loop: CASSHGRGQPQHF. The CDR3 region has the DNA TGTGCCAGCAGTCACGGGAGGGGTCAGCCCCAGCATTTT. V gene TRBV6-5 combines with J gene TRBJ1-5; weak D call: TRBD1 (5 bases). The CDR3 is 13 residues long. The germline V gene encodes CDR1 MNHEY and CDR2 SVGAGI. The V and J ends lost 5 bases and 6 bases respectively, with 11 bases between them.

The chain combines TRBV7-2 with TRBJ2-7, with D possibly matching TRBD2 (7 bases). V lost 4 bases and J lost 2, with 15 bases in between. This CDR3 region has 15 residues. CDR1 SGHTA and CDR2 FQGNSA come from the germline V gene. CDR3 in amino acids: CASSSGGSYPYEQYF. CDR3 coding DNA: TGTGCCAGCAGCTCGGGGGGCAGTTACCCCTACGAGCAGTACTTC. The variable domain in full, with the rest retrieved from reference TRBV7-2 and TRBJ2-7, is GAGVSQSPSNKVTEKGKDVELRCDPISGHTALYWYRQSLGQGLEFLIYFQGNSAPDKSGLPSDRFSAERTGGSVSTLTIQRTQQEDSAVYLCASSSGGSYPYEQYFGPGTRLTVT.

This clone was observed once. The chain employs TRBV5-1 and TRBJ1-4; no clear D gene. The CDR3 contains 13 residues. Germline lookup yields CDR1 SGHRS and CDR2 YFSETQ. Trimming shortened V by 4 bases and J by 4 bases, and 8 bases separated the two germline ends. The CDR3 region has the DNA TGCGCCAGCAGCCCATCAAGTAATGAAAAACTGTTTTTT. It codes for CASSPSSNEKLFF.